The 26 T cell receptor beta chains given below trace back to one sample, sequenced in a study of shared clonotypes between healthy human individuals. Here immunoSEQ multiplex PCR was the method, and the copy in TCRdb shows in-frame clones only, minus some. The sample lists over a million clones, roughly 75% seen once, with approximately 1.5% in the top ten. Sequencing was performed on memory CD4+ T cells sorted from blood. Subset: CD45RA-negative fraction. These receptors all stem from a man aged 18 to 30 in good health.

The V and J genes are TRBV19 and TRBJ1-5, with D hard to call. Deletions cut 3 bases from V and 4 bases from J, with 13 bases between. The CDR3 extends over 15 amino acids. CDR1 is LNHDA, CDR2 SQIVND, per germline (reference sequence). CDR3 sequence: CASSIARPNNQPQHF. CDR3 DNA: TGTGCCAGTAGTATCGCCAGGCCTAATAATCAGCCCCAGCATTTT.

This clone appeared many times. V usage is TRBV7-9 and J usage is TRBJ2-1; 12 nucleotides match TRBD1. Germline loops: CDR1 SEHNR, CDR2 FQNEAQ (reference sequence). The junction had 11 bases not matched to a gene; V was cut back by 5 bases and J by 0 bases. This CDR3 has 19 amino acids. The CDR3 loop reads CASSRTGTGGPSSYNEQFF. DNA for the CDR3: TGTGCCAGCAGCCGCACCGGGACAGGGGGCCCAAGCTCCTACAATGAGCAGTTCTTC.

This chain uses TRBV6-1 with TRBJ1-2; 9 bases are a match to TRBD1. The CDR3 is 15 amino acids. V lost 2 bases to trimming and J lost 4 bases; unmatched junction nucleotides: 5. The germline V gene encodes CDR1 MNHNS and CDR2 SASEGT. The CDR3: CASSERQGGAYGYTF. Written as DNA, the CDR3 is TGTGCCAGCAGTGAACGACAGGGGGGGGCCTATGGCTACACCTTC.

The V and J genes are TRBV6-5 and TRBJ1-5; D might be TRBD1 (6 bases). The ends were cut back, 6 bases at V and 1 base at J, with 10 bases in the middle. CDR3 length equals 14 residues. CDR1 is MNHEY and CDR2 is SVGAGI in the germline V gene. CDR3 region: CASRTRGSNQPQHF. In DNA form, the CDR3 reads TGTGCCAGCAGGACCAGGGGAAGCAATCAGCCCCAGCATTTT.

Comment on this clone: The sample has other DNA sequences that encode this CDR3 too. The rearrangement joins TRBV7-9 to TRBJ2-3; 7 bases map to TRBD1. Trimming cost V 6 bases and J 5 bases; bases outside gene matches: 5. The CDR3 sequence is 13 residues long. The V gene's germline CDR1 is SEHNR and CDR2 FQNEAQ (reference sequence). CDR3 sequence (DNA): TGTGCCAGCAGTAGGTCAGGGGGAGATACGCAGTATTTT. It is translated as CASSRSGGDTQYF.

V and J are TRBV7-2 and TRBJ1-1, with 8 bases fitting TRBD1. Germline V gives CDR1 SGHTA, CDR2 FQGNSA. The V segment lost 5 bases and the J segment 5 bases; nucleotides outside the gene matches: 10. The CDR3 sequence is 15 residues long. The CDR3 DNA is TGTGCCAGCAGCCTTCGCGGACAGGGTGGGACTGAAGCTTTCTTT. Translated, it gives CASSLRGQGGTEAFF.

This clone was seen ten or more times. This chain links TRBV5-1 with TRBJ1-2, with D maybe TRBD1 (5 bases). The germline gives CDR1 SGHRS, CDR2 YFSETQ. There are 15 residues in the CDR3. The V end lost 1 base, the J end lost 8 bases, and 18 bases lay between the germline ends. In DNA form, the CDR3 reads TGCGCCAGCAGCTTGATAGGTTCCAGGGTGGAGGGCTACACCTTC. The encoded protein is CASSLIGSRVEGYTF. Using reference TRBV5-1 and TRBJ1-2 for the parts outside the CDR3, the full variable domain is KAGVTQTPRYLIKTRGQQVTLSCSPISGHRSVSWYQQTPGQGLQFLFEYFSETQRNKGNFPGRFSGRQFSNSRSEMNVSTLELGDSALYLCASSLIGSRVEGYTFGSGTRLTVV.

Only one count was recorded for this clone. Other DNA sequences of this sample code for an identical CDR3. This chain's CDR3 is CASSPGGLNYGYTF. The DNA of the CDR3 is TGTGCCAGCTCACCAGGGGGGTTAAATTATGGCTACACCTTC. The rearrangement links TRBV18 to TRBJ1-2, with a possible D match to TRBD1 (5 bases). Trimming pared 2 bases from V and 5 bases from J, leaving 12 bases between. Germline loops: CDR1 KGHSH, CDR2 LQKENI. The CDR3 length is 14 residues.

This chain uses TRBV29-1 with TRBJ2-5, with 9 bases lining up with TRBD2. The DNA end is a closer match to TRBJ2-7, so the J assignment may be wrong. Per the germline V gene, CDR1 is SQVTM and CDR2 is ANQGSEA. CDR3 length equals 13 residues. The CDR3 loop is CSVQGTSTYEQYF. CDR3 DNA sequence: TGCAGCGTTCAAGGGACTAGCACGTACGAGCAGTACTTC.

This clone has at least ten counts. The gene calls are TRBV11-3 and TRBJ2-2, with D tentatively TRBD1 (5 bases). V was cut by 6 bases and J by 5 bases, with 13 bases left in between. Germline CDR1 is SGHNT and CDR2 is YENEEA. This CDR3 is built from 14 residues. CDR3 in DNA: TGTGCCAGCAGTAAAGGGGCGAGTACCGGGGAGCTGTTTTTT. As protein: CASSKGASTGELFF.

The gene calls are TRBV7-6 and TRBJ2-1, with 8 nucleotides matching TRBD1. The length of the CDR3 is 13 residues. Unmatched junction bases numbered 2, after V lost 4 bases and J lost 6 bases. CDR1 and CDR2 from the germline V gene are SGHVS and FNYEAQ. Written as DNA, the CDR3 is TGTGCCAGCAGCTACAGGGGGGCCAATGAGCAGTTCTTC. It translates to CASSYRGANEQFF.

The V and J genes are TRBV6-1 and TRBJ2-7; 7 nucleotides align to TRBD2. CDR1 is MNHNS and CDR2 is SASEGT in the germline V gene. The CDR3 totals 14 residues. Trimming cost V 0 bases and J 6 bases; bases outside gene matches: 5. CDR3 loop: CASSEALGRAEQYF. CDR3 coding DNA: TGTGCCAGCAGTGAAGCGCTTGGGAGGGCCGAGCAGTACTTC.

V and J are TRBV19 and TRBJ1-2; D possibly corresponds to TRBD1 (5 bases). V was trimmed by 7 bases and J by 4 bases, leaving 19 bases between them. This CDR3 is 15 amino acids long. Per germline, CDR1 LNHDA and CDR2 SQIVND (reference sequence). The CDR3 reads CASTSGTIGSYGYTF. The DNA for the CDR3 is TGTGCCAGTACCTCCGGGACTATAGGTTCCTATGGCTACACCTTC.

The chain links TRBV19 to TRBJ2-7, with D tentatively TRBD2 (5 bases). Trimming left V 4 bases short and J 6 bases short, with 7 bases between. Germline V lookup: CDR1 LNHDA, CDR2 SQIVND (reference sequence). The CDR3 has 11 residues. The CDR3 DNA follows: TGTGCCAGTAGTAGGGCGGGCGAGCAGTACTTC. Encoded protein: CASSRAGEQYF. Complete variable domain (other parts from reference TRBV19 and TRBJ2-7): DGGITQSPKYLFRKEGQNVTLSCEQNLNHDAMYWYRQDPGQGLRLIYYSQIVNDFQKGDIAEGYSVSREKKESFPLTVTSAQKNPTAFYLCASSRAGEQYFGPGTRLTVT.

Comment on this clone: At one end the junction does not follow the germline gene, possibly because of a read error. The chain employs TRBV7-7 and TRBJ2-1; possible D gene TRBD2, 5 bases. The CDR3 is made up of 16 amino acids. Looked up from germline, CDR1 is SSHAT and CDR2 is FNYEAQ (reference sequence). The DNA of the CDR3 is TGTGCTAGCAGCTTAGTGGGCGGGCAGTCCTACAATGAGCAGTTCTTC. This translates into CASSLVGGQSYNEQFF.

CDR3 coding DNA: TGTGCCAGCAGTGGACAGGGAATAGGCAATAATTCACCCCTCCACTTT. Translating it yields CASSGQGIGNNSPLHF. The V and J genes are TRBV6-1 and TRBJ1-6; 7 bases line up with TRBD1. V gave up 4 bases and J gave up 5 bases; unmatched junction bases: 8. CDR3 length: 16 residues. Germline-derived CDR1 and CDR2 are MNHNS and SASEGT.

The chain joins TRBV5-1 to TRBJ1-1; no clear D. Per germline, CDR1 SGHRS and CDR2 YFSETQ. The CDR3 is 14 amino acids. Trimming took off 3 bases at V and 6 bases at J, with 15 bases between the two ends. DNA for the CDR3: TGCGCCAGCAGCTCGGGAGACTCCTTCGCTGAAGCTTTCTTT. This encodes CASSSGDSFAEAFF. Together with reference TRBV5-1 and TRBJ1-1, the CDR3 gives the full variable domain: KAGVTQTPRYLIKTRGQQVTLSCSPISGHRSVSWYQQTPGQGLQFLFEYFSETQRNKGNFPGRFSGRQFSNSRSEMNVSTLELGDSALYLCASSSGDSFAEAFFGQGTRLTVV.

This clone was observed many times. The sample has other DNA sequences that encode this CDR3 too. This chain joins TRBV5-1 and TRBJ1-1; a possible D gene is TRBD1 (5 bases). Trimming took off 0 bases at V and 1 base at J, with 10 bases between the two ends. The CDR3 has 15 amino acids. Looked up from germline, CDR1 is SGHRS and CDR2 is YFSETQ. In nucleotides, the CDR3 is TGCGCCAGCAGCTTGGCGGCAGGGACGAACACTGAAGCTTTCTTT. This sequence encodes CASSLAAGTNTEAFF.

This clone was detected a few times. This rearrangement joins TRBV19 to TRBJ1-4; D is perhaps TRBD1 (6 bases). Trimming removed 6 bases from V and 8 bases from J, with 19 bases in between. Germline V gene lookup returns CDR1 LNHDA and CDR2 SQIVND (reference sequence). The CDR3 runs to 15 residues. This chain's CDR3 is CASSPRSGAEEKLFF. DNA of the CDR3: TGTGCCAGTAGCCCCAGGTCAGGGGCGGAAGAAAAACTGTTTTTT.

This clone occurred many times. The chain has TRBV4-1 and TRBJ2-1; 7 bases align to TRBD1. The germline V gene encodes CDR1 MGHRA and CDR2 YSYEKL. The CDR3 consists of 16 residues. J lost 9 bases, V lost 3 bases, and 14 bases had no gene match. The CDR3: CASSHDITGAGREQFF. The CDR3, as DNA: TGCGCCAGCAGCCATGATATAACAGGGGCAGGACGTGAGCAGTTCTTC.

The chain employs TRBV5-6 and TRBJ2-7, with D tentatively TRBD1 (5 bases). Looked up from germline, CDR1 is SGHDT and CDR2 is YYEEEE. The length of the CDR3 is 14 residues. V shed 6 bases and J shed 4 bases, with 17 bases lying between them. The CDR3 loop reads CASTLRGQTYEQYF. The CDR3 DNA is TGTGCCAGCACCCTAAGGGGTCAGACATACGAGCAGTACTTC.

The V and J genes are TRBV11-2 and TRBJ1-2; perhaps TRBD1 as D (5 bases). Germline CDR1 SGHAT, CDR2 FQNNGV. V was trimmed by 3 bases and J by 13 bases, leaving 12 bases between them. CDR3 length equals 11 residues. This CDR3 reads CASSFGAGLTF. The DNA of the CDR3 is TGTGCCAGCAGCTTTGGGGCAGGCCTCACCTTC.

The rearrangement links TRBV5-4 to TRBJ1-2, with a tentative D call TRBD1 (5 bases). This CDR3 has 14 residues. Per germline, CDR1 SGHNT and CDR2 YYREEE (reference sequence). V was trimmed by 4 bases and J by 4 bases, leaving 14 bases between them. CDR3 amino acids: CASSPQVNPYGYTF. The CDR3, as DNA: TGTGCCAGCAGCCCACAGGTTAACCCCTATGGCTACACCTTC.

The genes are TRBV30 and TRBJ2-7; D possibly corresponds to TRBD1 (5 bases). The ends were cut back, 3 bases at V and 0 bases at J, with 6 bases in the middle. The length of the CDR3 is 12 residues. The germline CDR1 and CDR2 sequences are GTSNPN and SVGIG (reference sequence). In DNA form, the CDR3 reads TGTGCCTGGAGACAGGACTCCTACGAGCAGTACTTC. As protein: CAWRQDSYEQYF. The variable domain in full, completed from reference TRBV30 and TRBJ2-7, reads SQTIHQWPATLVQPVGSPLSLECTVEGTSNPNLYWYRQAAGRGLQLLFYSVGIGQISSEVPQNLSASRPQDRQFILSSKKLLLSDSGFYLCAWRQDSYEQYFGPGTRLTVT.

As concerns this clone: The sample contains more than one DNA sequence encoding this CDR3. The genes are TRBV2 and TRBJ2-1, with D tentatively TRBD2 (5 bases). The CDR3 consists of 13 residues. V was pared by 8 bases and J by 0 bases, with 8 bases between. Germline-derived CDR1 and CDR2 are SNHLY and FYNNEI. CDR3 bases: TGTGCCAGCGGCGGAGGCTCCTACAATGAGCAGTTCTTC. Protein: CASGGGSYNEQFF. The variable domain in full, completed from reference TRBV2 and TRBJ2-1, reads EPEVTQTPSHQVTQMGQEVILRCVPISNHLYFYWYRQILGQKVEFLVSFYNNEISEKSEIFDDQFSVERPDGSNFTLKIRSTKLEDSAMYFCASGGGSYNEQFFGPGTRLTVL.

The V gene is TRBV27, the J gene TRBJ2-2; D is perhaps TRBD2 (6 bases). The CDR3 totals 15 residues. Germline V lookup: CDR1 MNHEY, CDR2 SMNVEV (reference sequence). V was cut by 0 bases and J by 2 bases, with 7 bases left in between. CDR3 loop: CASSLSGTNTGELFF. As DNA, the CDR3 is TGTGCCAGCAGTTTATCCGGGACTAACACCGGGGAGCTGTTTTTT.